This T cell receptor beta chain was obtained from a study of human T cells and chemical hapten exposure. On the study more broadly: Mainly, slight library volume differences in the pool made TCR yields vary.

This clonotype was counted at least ten times. Its antigen is not known. Blood, whole and unfractionated, served as the source for total RNA extraction. The CDR3 is 14 residues long. The ends lost 5 bases at V and 9 bases at J; junction bases unmatched: 8. Germline CDR1 reads LNHDA; CDR2 reads SQIVND (reference sequence). Study-wide results and caveats: Unchanged with DPC sensitization were TCRs above 1 in 1000 frequency.

Library preparation tagged each individual cDNA molecule with a unique molecular identifier. As originally analysed: Between about 23,224 and 700,000 TCRs appeared in each sample, and the median stood at 95,638. A single record per CDR3 protein comes from TCRdb applying MiXCR to the 5' RACE reads. It is TCRdb's table, rather than the study itself, that gives the V and J calls and clone size. The sample yields 65,000 to 95,000 distinct CDR3 sequences, 7.7% seen once. The J gene is TRBJ1-5, the V gene TRBV19, with 9 bases aligning to TRBD1. This TCR came from a male donor in good health. CDR3 sequence (DNA): TGTGCCAGTAGTTCCGGACAGGGGAGGATGCCCCAGCATTTT. This encodes CASSSGQGRMPQHF.